This TCR beta chain was sequenced for a study of cytomegalovirus exposure and HLA in healthy donors. The CDR3 is made up of 12 amino acids. Deletions cut 11 bases from V and 3 bases from J, with 10 bases between. Per the germline V gene, CDR1 is MDHEN and CDR2 is SYDVKM. In the PCR, 60 Vbeta and 13 Jbeta primers were used. Some clones are missing from TCRdb's copy, which holds only in-frame ones; the method was immunoSEQ multiplex PCR. This table holds fewer than 200,000 clones, around 80% found once. The chain links TRBV28 to TRBJ2-2; TRBD1 is a possible D gene (6 bases). The sequenced sample consisted of PBMCs. The TCR sequence derives from a woman in her 50s in good health and CMV-seropositive. The CDR3 is CAGQKDTGELFF. CDR3 bases: TGTGCCGGACAGAAGGACACCGGGGAGCTGTTTTTT.